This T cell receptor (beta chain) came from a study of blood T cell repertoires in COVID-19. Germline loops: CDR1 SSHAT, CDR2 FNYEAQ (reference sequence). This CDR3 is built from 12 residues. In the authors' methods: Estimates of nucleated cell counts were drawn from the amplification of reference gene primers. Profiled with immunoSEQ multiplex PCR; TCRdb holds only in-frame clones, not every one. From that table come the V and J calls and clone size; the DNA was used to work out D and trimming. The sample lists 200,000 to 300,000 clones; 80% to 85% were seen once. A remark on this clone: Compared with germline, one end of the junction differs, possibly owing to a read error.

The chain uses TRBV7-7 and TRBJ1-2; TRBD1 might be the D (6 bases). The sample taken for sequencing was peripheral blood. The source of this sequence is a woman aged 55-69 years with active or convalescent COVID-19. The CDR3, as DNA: TGTGCTAGCAGCTTAGTAGGGGGTGGCTACACCTTC. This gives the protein CASSLVGGGYTF.